The subject of this entry is one TCR beta chain. The target antigen is unknown. V shed 0 bases and J shed 5 bases, with 18 bases lying between them. The CDR3 consists of 17 residues. Germline CDR1 and CDR2: SGDLS and YYNGEE. This sample is part of a study of cytotoxic CD8 clonotypes in ibrutinib-treated CLL. Overall study findings and caveats: Researchers report that baseline clonality outpaced age-matched healthy donors and tracked circulating CD8+ T-cell counts. Public clonotypes were rare and shrank or held steady on treatment.

The authors obtained approximately 2 micrograms of genomic DNA from cryopreserved PBMCs for TCR beta libraries. The method was immunoSEQ multiplex PCR; TCRdb's version includes in-frame clones alone and lacks a portion of them. The table includes approximately 150,000 clones, 88% detected once. The V gene is TRBV9, the J gene TRBJ2-1, with D perhaps TRBD2 (7 bases). This receptor was identified in a human donor with chronic lymphocytic leukemia. The sample here was PBMCs, taken at disease progression, from a patient treated with ibrutinib. CDR3 protein: CASSVDGRSGGHNEQFF. CDR3 in DNA: TGTGCCAGCAGCGTAGATGGGCGGTCGGGGGGCCACAATGAGCAGTTCTTC.